Sequencing of this T cell receptor beta chain was carried out in a study of blood T cell repertoires in COVID-19. CDR3 size: 16 residues. The germline V and J ends were trimmed by 8 bases and 0 bases, with 17 bases remaining between them. The germline CDR1 and CDR2 sequences are MDHEN and SYDVKM. Study processing details: Scientists estimated how many nucleated cells there were by amplifying reference gene primers. The protocol was immunoSEQ multiplex PCR, while the TCRdb copy is restricted to in-frame clones and leaves out a portion. The V and J calls and clone size are taken from that table; D and trimming were inferred from the DNA. The data show around 500,000 clones, roughly 85% seen once.

The chain joins TRBV28 to TRBJ1-3; D is undetermined. This clonotype was sampled from a human donor in a cohort sampled during active COVID-19. The sequenced material came from peripheral blood. This CDR3 reads CASLPHGGYSGNTIYF. CDR3 DNA sequence: TGTGCCAGCTTACCTCACGGCGGCTACTCTGGAAACACCATATATTTT.